A single sample gave rise to the 29 T cell receptor beta chains below, sequenced in a study of T cells in Graves' hyperthyroidism and ophthalmopathy. TCR beta CDR3 sequences were amplified from RNA transcripts. Using the HTBI primer set, a first-round RT-PCR was run on the TCR CDR3. A single record per CDR3 protein comes from TCRdb applying MiXCR to the multiplex PCR reads. The sample lists approximately 400,000 distinct CDR3 sequences, roughly 13% occurring once. The sample was blood. The receptors originated from a man aged 25 to 40 with Graves' hyperthyroidism that later progressed to Graves' ophthalmopathy.

This clonotype was found many times. The V gene is TRBV4-1, the J gene TRBJ2-3; D not certain. Germline-derived CDR1 and CDR2 are MGHRA and YSYEKL. Between the trimmed V and J ends, which lost 0 bases and 2 bases, there was a span of 6 bases. The CDR3 totals 14 residues. The CDR3 protein is CASSQDRDTDTQYF. CDR3 DNA: TGCGCCAGCAGCCAAGATAGGGACACAGATACGCAGTATTTT.

The table lists this clonotype with many counts. The V call is TRBV28, the J call TRBJ1-5; TRBD1 matches 8 bases. The CDR3 length is 12 residues. J was trimmed by 6 bases and V by 10 bases; bases with no gene match: 5. Germline-derived CDR1 and CDR2 are MDHEN and SYDVKM. This chain's CDR3 is CATRQGSQPQHF. CDR3 nucleotides: TGTGCCACCAGACAGGGGAGTCAGCCCCAGCATTTT.

This clonotype has ten or more counts. This sequence joins TRBV6-1 and TRBJ1-2; 7 bases fit TRBD1. Germline V gives CDR1 MNHNS, CDR2 SASEGT. CDR3 length equals 15 residues. V shed 4 bases, J shed 2 bases, and the junction held 7 bases outside the gene matches. DNA for the CDR3: TGTGCCAGCAGTGTCCGACAGGGAGGGAACTATGGCTACACCTTC. It codes for CASSVRQGGNYGYTF.

The V and J genes are TRBV28 and TRBJ1-5, with D perhaps TRBD1 (5 bases). Trimming left V 0 bases short and J 1 base short, with 7 bases between. This CDR3 has 15 amino acids. Germline V gene data show CDR1 as MDHEN and CDR2 as SYDVKM. This CDR3 reads CASSLWSGSNQPQHF. The DNA for the CDR3 is TGTGCCAGCAGTTTATGGTCAGGGAGCAATCAGCCCCAGCATTTT.

This chain uses TRBV6-1 with TRBJ2-2, with D possibly matching TRBD1 (5 bases). Germline CDR1 and CDR2: MNHNS and SASEGT. The CDR3 totals 15 residues. Trimming shortened V by 5 bases and J by 6 bases, and 16 bases separated the two germline ends. This chain's CDR3 is CASSPTYRTPGELFF. In nucleotides, the CDR3 is TGTGCCAGCAGTCCAACCTACAGGACGCCCGGGGAGCTGTTTTTT.

This clonotype was counted ten times or more. The chain links TRBV20-1 to TRBJ2-7, with D maybe TRBD1 (6 bases). Germline CDR1 reads DFQATT; CDR2 reads SNEGSKA (reference sequence). Trimming took 4 bases from V and 0 from J, leaving 10 bases between them. CDR3 length: 13 amino acids. The CDR3 DNA reads TGCAGTGCTATCGGACAGCGCTCCTACGAGCAGTACTTC. Translating it yields CSAIGQRSYEQYF.

This clonotype was detected many times. The chain employs TRBV30 and TRBJ2-7; tentative D call: TRBD1 (5 bases). Germline V gene sequence: CDR1 GTSNPN, CDR2 SVGIG (reference sequence). The V gene lost 6 bases and the J gene lost 1 base, with 10 bases spanning the gap. CDR3 length: 12 amino acids. The CDR3 spells CACLRVSYEQYF. The CDR3 DNA follows: TGTGCCTGTCTCAGGGTTTCCTACGAGCAGTACTTC.

This clonotype was found many times. V usage is TRBV6-1 and J usage is TRBJ1-5, with D possibly TRBD1 on 5 matching bases. Germline V lookup: CDR1 MNHNS, CDR2 SASEGT. The CDR3 consists of 14 residues. V was clipped by 5 bases and J by 3 bases, with 11 bases between them. CDR3 DNA sequence: TGTGCCAGCAGTTCTCAGGGTGTCAATCAGCCCCAGCATTTT. It yields the protein CASSSQGVNQPQHF.

In its sample, this clonotype was seen many times. V gene TRBV7-9 combines with J gene TRBJ2-3, with unresolved D. Germline lookup yields CDR1 SEHNR and CDR2 FQNEAQ (reference sequence). The CDR3 length is 19 residues. The V end lost 4 bases, the J end lost 5 bases, and 28 bases lay between the germline ends. The CDR3 coding sequence is TGTGCCAGCAGCTCGGCCCCCCCTTTTTTCAAGGGCCGGAGAGATACGCAGTATTTT. Protein product: CASSSAPPFFKGRRDTQYF.

This chain uses TRBV5-1 with TRBJ2-7; D remains ambiguous. CDR3 length equals 14 residues. Germline V CDR1 and CDR2: SGHRS, YFSETQ. Trimming stripped 5 bases from V and 6 bases from J, with 18 bases between. The CDR3 reads CASRGQSVPGEQYF. The CDR3 DNA reads as TGCGCCAGCAGAGGGCAATCGGTTCCGGGCGAGCAGTACTTC.

There are many counts of this clonotype. The chain is built from TRBV7-9 and TRBJ2-3, with 9 bases aligning to TRBD2. CDR3 length: 18 amino acids. Germline loops: CDR1 SEHNR, CDR2 FQNEAQ (reference sequence). Losses at the gene ends were 2 bases for V and 0 bases for J; bases not matched to a gene: 9. Here the CDR3 DNA reads TGTGCCAGCAGCTTAATCAGCGGGGGGCCCTCTAGCACAGATACGCAGTATTTT. The encoded protein is CASSLISGGPSSTDTQYF.

This clonotype was counted a single time. The gene calls are TRBV4-3 and TRBJ1-6; D is unclear. The germline CDR1 and CDR2 sequences are LGHNA and YSLEER. The CDR3 sequence is 13 residues long. Trimming left V 1 base short and J 10 bases short, with 8 bases between. The CDR3 protein is CASSQGGYSPLHF. The DNA of the CDR3 is TGCGCCAGCAGCCAAGGAGGGTACTCACCCCTCCACTTT.

V usage is TRBV12-3 or TRBV12-4 and J usage is TRBJ2-5, with D perhaps matching TRBD2 (6 bases). Trimming took 6 bases from V and 5 from J, leaving 13 bases between them. The CDR3 sequence is 13 residues long. DNA for the CDR3: TGTGCCAGCAGGATGACTAGTGGCGAGACCCAGTACTTC. This codes for CASRMTSGETQYF.

This chain links TRBV5-1 with TRBJ2-1; D gene uncertain. The CDR3 is made up of 15 amino acids. The germline V and J ends were trimmed by 3 bases and 6 bases, with 16 bases remaining between them. Germline loops: CDR1 SGHRS, CDR2 YFSETQ. The CDR3 is CASSSASTVFNEQFF. CDR3 sequence (DNA): TGCGCCAGCAGCTCGGCAAGTACCGTTTTCAATGAGCAGTTCTTC.

This sequence joins TRBV6-1 and TRBJ2-3, with D possibly matching TRBD2 (5 bases). CDR1 and CDR2 from the germline V gene are MNHNS and SASEGT. There are 15 residues in the CDR3. Trimming cost V 3 bases and J 2 bases, with 12 bases left between them. The CDR3 protein is CASSDIPGFTDTQYF. DNA of the CDR3: TGTGCCAGCAGTGACATTCCGGGGTTCACAGATACGCAGTATTTT.

This chain joins TRBV20-1 and TRBJ2-1; 7 nucleotides match TRBD2. CDR1 is DFQATT and CDR2 is SNEGSKA in the germline V gene (reference sequence). The CDR3 sequence is 15 residues long. The V and J ends lost 0 bases and 4 bases, in that order; junction bases with no gene match: 6. The CDR3 nucleotides are TGCAGTGCTAGAGATGGGGGGGGTCTTTACAATGAGCAGTTCTTC. Its protein product is CSARDGGGLYNEQFF.

Details on this clonotype: A read error is possible here, since a much larger clone lies one base away. In DNA form, the CDR3 reads TGTGCCAGCAGTCCCTCTTTAAACAGGCCCCAGCATTTT. This codes for CASSPSLNRPQHF. The chain has TRBV27 and TRBJ1-5; D is unresolved. The CDR3 contains 13 residues. V gave up 5 bases and J gave up 9 bases, with 14 bases separating them. The germline V gene has CDR1 MNHEY and CDR2 SMNVEV (reference sequence).

The genes are TRBV9 and TRBJ2-3; 12 bases align to TRBD2. CDR1 is SGDLS and CDR2 is YYNGEE in the germline V gene. J gave up 3 bases and V 4 bases, and 6 bases lay outside the gene matches. The CDR3 spans 16 residues. The CDR3 sequence: CASSLAGGHGTDTQYF. The DNA of the CDR3 is TGTGCCAGCAGCCTAGCGGGGGGGCACGGTACAGATACGCAGTATTTT. The full variable domain, rest sourced from reference TRBV9 and TRBJ2-3, is DSGVTQTPKHLITATGQRVTLRCSPRSGDLSVYWYQQSLDQGLQFLIQYYNGEERAKGNILERFSAQQFPDLHSELNLSSLELGDSALYFCASSLAGGHGTDTQYFGPGTRLTVL.

This clonotype was picked up many times. The rearrangement links TRBV12-3 or TRBV12-4 to TRBJ1-5; tentatively, D is TRBD1 (5 bases). The CDR3 is 14 amino acids. The V gene lost 3 bases and the J gene lost 0 bases, with 6 bases spanning the gap. CDR3 region: CASSLTASNQPQHF. The CDR3 coding sequence is TGTGCCAGCAGTTTGACAGCTAGCAATCAGCCCCAGCATTTT.

This chain uses TRBV9 with TRBJ2-2; TRBD2 matches at 7 bases. Germline values: CDR1 SGDLS, CDR2 YYNGEE. The CDR3 sequence is 16 residues long. V was clipped by 2 bases and J by 7 bases; unmatched bases: 11. CDR3 in amino acids: CASSVSGGGNVGELFF. In DNA form, the CDR3 reads TGTGCCAGCAGCGTCTCGGGCGGGGGAAATGTCGGGGAGCTGTTTTTT. The full variable domain, in which reference TRBV9 and TRBJ2-2 provide the parts outside the CDR3, is DSGVTQTPKHLITATGQRVTLRCSPRSGDLSVYWYQQSLDQGLQFLIQYYNGEERAKGNILERFSAQQFPDLHSELNLSSLELGDSALYFCASSVSGGGNVGELFFGEGSRLTVL.

Here the CDR3 DNA reads TGTGCCAGCAGTGAATTCGGGGGCCGGAATGAGCAGTTCTTC. Protein product: CASSEFGGRNEQFF. The V call is TRBV6-1, the J call TRBJ2-1; the D call may be TRBD1 or TRBD2 (6 bases each). With 2 bases removed from V and 7 bases from J, the gap between germline ends came to 12 bases. The V gene's germline CDR1 is MNHNS and CDR2 SASEGT. The CDR3 is 14 residues long.

There are many counts of this clonotype. The chain links TRBV28 to TRBJ1-2; no definite D call. CDR3 length: 13 residues. CDR1 is MDHEN and CDR2 is SYDVKM in the germline V gene. Trimming cost V 2 bases and J 4 bases, with 8 bases left between them. The CDR3, as DNA: TGTGCCAGCAGTTTAAGTGTTCCCTATGGCTACACCTTC. It translates to CASSLSVPYGYTF.

The gene calls are TRBV24-1 and TRBJ1-2, with 7 bases that match TRBD1. From germline, CDR1 is KGHDR and CDR2 SFDVKD. Trimming at V came to 4 bases and at J to 3 bases, leaving 7 bases not matched to a gene. CDR3 length: 15 residues. CDR3 sequence reads: CATSEGDRVDYGYTF. The CDR3 DNA reads TGTGCCACCAGTGAAGGCGACAGGGTGGACTATGGCTACACCTTC.

The rearrangement links TRBV7-3 to TRBJ2-1; the D gene is possibly TRBD2 (5 bases). Trimming shortened V by 3 bases and J by 9 bases, and 18 bases separated the two germline ends. Germline CDR1 is SGHTA and CDR2 is FQGTGA. The CDR3 has 15 residues. CDR3 residues: CASSLSGGILSEQFF. The CDR3 DNA sequence: TGTGCCAGCAGCTTGTCCGGAGGCATTCTATCTGAGCAGTTCTTC. Looking up the rest from reference TRBV7-3 and TRBJ2-1 gives the full variable domain: GAGVSQTPSNKVTEKGKYVELRCDPISGHTALYWYRQSLGQGPEFLIYFQGTGAADDSGLPNDRFFAVRPEGSVSTLKIQRTERGDSAVYLCASSLSGGILSEQFFGPGTRLTVL.

This clonotype is a singleton in its sample. A clone one base away is much larger, so this may be a read error. The CDR3 ends on some other residue instead of the conserved phenylalanine or tryptophan, so this is likely a read error. The DNA of the CDR3 is TGTGCCAGCAGCGAGGCAGGGACATCTTCCTATGGCTACACCCTC. This sequence encodes CASSEAGTSSYGYTL. The V and J genes are TRBV11-3 and TRBJ1-2, with D perhaps TRBD1 (6 bases). The CDR3 is 15 residues long. Germline lookup yields CDR1 SGHNT and CDR2 YENEEA. The V end was cut by 5 bases, the J end by 4 bases, with 17 bases between.

The chain recombines TRBV2 with TRBJ1-2, with TRBD1 identical over 10 bases. The CDR3 runs to 13 residues. The V and J ends lost 8 bases and 4 bases, in that order; junction bases with no gene match: 4. Per germline, CDR1 SNHLY and CDR2 FYNNEI. The CDR3, as DNA: TGTGCCAGCCGGGACAGGGGTACCTATGGCTACACCTTC. It translates to CASRDRGTYGYTF.

The V and J genes are TRBV20-1 and TRBJ2-1; possibly TRBD1 for D (6 bases). This CDR3 comprises 13 residues. Per the germline V gene, CDR1 is DFQATT and CDR2 is SNEGSKA (reference sequence). V gave up 3 bases and J gave up 4 bases, with 10 bases separating them. In nucleotides, the CDR3 is TGCAGTGCTAGCAGGGGCCCTTACAATGAGCAGTTCTTC. Its translation: CSASRGPYNEQFF.

This clonotype was seen many times. The CDR3 loop reads CASSFEGGRTDTQYF. The DNA of the CDR3 is TGTGCCAGCAGTTTTGAGGGGGGTCGGACAGATACGCAGTATTTT. This chain uses TRBV28 with TRBJ2-3, with D tentatively TRBD1 or TRBD2 (6 bases each). CDR3 length: 15 amino acids. CDR1 and CDR2 from the germline V gene are MDHEN and SYDVKM. V lost 3 bases and J lost 3, with 13 bases in between.

The chain couples TRBV29-1 to TRBJ1-1; no reliable D call. V was shortened by 6 bases and J by 4 bases, with 12 bases between the two germline ends. The CDR3 totals 12 residues. The germline V gene has CDR1 SQVTM and CDR2 ANQGSEA. The CDR3 bases are TGCAGCGTCTCCGGCCTGAGCACTGAAGCTTTCTTT. This codes for CSVSGLSTEAFF. The full variable domain, in which reference TRBV29-1 and TRBJ1-1 provide the parts outside the CDR3, is SAVISQKPSRDICQRGTSLTIQCQVDSQVTMMFWYRQQPGQSLTLIATANQGSEATYESGFVIDKFPISRPNLTFSTLTVSNMSPEDSSIYLCSVSGLSTEAFFGQGTRLTVV.